This T cell receptor beta chain was captured in a study of intratumoral heterogeneity in liver cancer. About the investigation overall: Across the full 14-patient cohort, most patients were male and a median age of roughly 62 years was recorded. The full cohort included 70 or so multiregional samples from about 15 HCC patients, consisting of roughly 50 tumoral regions and approximately 20 adjacent nontumoral regions. To investigate intratumor heterogeneity, the study integrated RNA-seq, DNA sequencing, TCR-seq and SNP array data drawn from multiple regions of hepatocellular carcinoma specimens.

Trimming takes 0 bases from V and 2 bases from J, and the germline ends sit 5 bases apart. Including cysteine and phenylalanine, the CDR3 has 13 amino acids. Kept here is only the CDR3 DNA, which spans 39 bases and is read in frame from base 1. Looking up the germline V gene yields CDR1 SGHRS and CDR2 YFSETQ. Using the immunoSEQ assay, the TCR beta chain CDR3 regions were sequenced from genomic DNA. Primers annealing to V and J segments amplified rearranged VDJ segments. In the authors' own workflow: The ImmunoSeq Analyzer software was used to calculate clonality and richness metrics. Fisher's exact test, supplemented by a beta-binomial method for added stringency, was applied to identify differentially abundant clones between regions. The table comes from immuneACCESS by way of TCRdb, which keeps in-frame sequences with V and J called. Part of the clones is missing from these tables; in studies checked, under half for an unresolved V gene and the rest for unknown reasons. That table furnishes V, J and clone size, whereas the DNA furnished D and trimming. This sample comprises some 20,000 clones, just under 75% of them detected only once. The ten top clones hold about 17% of the sample.

Early-stage hepatocellular carcinoma was present in all patients, and no therapy was administered to any patient before surgical resection. The sampled areas showed no macroscopic signs of necrosis or hemorrhage. TCR sequencing (ImmunoSeq) was performed on multiple regions from two patients. Frozen tissue samples from resection were taken at least 1 cm away from one another. Samples labelled N came from nontumoral liver tissue adjacent to the tumor. Genomic DNA was extracted from bulk tissue using the DNeasy blood and tissue kit. The study at large found these results: Limitations acknowledged by the authors included a relatively low number of patients and under-sampled representation of tumor-infiltrating lymphocytes.

Turning to this clone: Its specific antigen is unknown. No base quality information exists; no much larger clone differs at one position.

Sequencing was performed on tumor-adjacent normal tissue, taken before any cancer treatment. This receptor was obtained from a woman between 65 and 79 years old with hepatocellular carcinoma. The chain couples TRBV5-1 to TRBJ1-1; no D gene can be assigned with confidence. CDR3 protein: CASSLDSNTEAFF. The sequenced DNA is TGCGCCAGCAGCTTGGACAGTAACACTGAAGCTTTCTTT.